Listed here are 12 T cell receptor beta chains from one sample, sequenced in a study of shared clonotypes between healthy human individuals. The repertoire was sequenced with immunoSEQ multiplex PCR; TCRdb's copy has only in-frame clones and lacks some. The sample lists approximately 2.4 million clones; around 95% were seen once. The sample consisted of naive CD4+ T cells sorted from blood. The subset denotes: CD45RA+ positively selected. These receptors were taken from a man younger than 35 in good health.

The gene calls are TRBV27 and TRBJ1-3, with unresolved D. CDR3 size: 15 residues. Deletions cut 6 bases from V and 0 bases from J, with 12 bases between. From germline, CDR1 is MNHEY and CDR2 SMNVEV (reference sequence). The CDR3 DNA reads as TGTGCCAGCAGCCTTAAAGGTAGCTCTGGAAACACCATATATTTT. This encodes CASSLKGSSGNTIYF.

This clone appeared a single time. J is TRBJ2-1 and V is TRBV11-2; 9 bases fit TRBD2. The ends lost 5 bases at V and 8 bases at J; junction bases unmatched: 16. The germline V gene has CDR1 SGHAT and CDR2 FQNNGV. The CDR3 is 17 residues long. CDR3 region: CASSKISGSRPTHEQFF. CDR3 sequence (DNA): TGTGCCAGCAGCAAGATTAGCGGGAGCCGCCCTACACATGAGCAGTTCTTC.

This clone appeared once. The genes are TRBV6-6 and TRBJ1-5; D is unclear. Germline-derived CDR1 and CDR2 are MNHNY and SVGAGI (reference sequence). CDR3 size: 16 residues. Deletions cut 6 bases from V and 3 bases from J, with 18 bases between. The CDR3 sequence is CASRPHRGEYNQPQHF. DNA of the CDR3: TGTGCCAGCAGGCCCCACAGAGGCGAATACAATCAGCCCCAGCATTTT.

V gene TRBV21-1 combines with J gene TRBJ2-1; the table assigns TRBD1, which was not confirmed against the DNA. TRBV21-1 is recorded as a pseudogene. The CDR3 consists of 16 residues. Written as DNA, the CDR3 is TGTGCCAGCAGCCCTCGCAGTCGCCAAGTCTACAATGAGCAGTTCTTC. This sequence encodes CASSPRSRQVYNEQFF.

This chain joins TRBV7-2 and TRBJ1-1, with D perhaps matching TRBD1 (6 bases). Between the trimmed V and J ends, which lost 5 bases and 5 bases, there was a span of 15 bases. The CDR3 length is 14 residues. In germline, CDR1 is SGHTA, CDR2 FQGNSA. Here the CDR3 DNA reads TGTGCCAGCAGCCGAATCAGGGGAGGGACTGAAGCTTTCTTT. This gives the protein CASSRIRGGTEAFF.

This rearrangement joins TRBV6-1 to TRBJ2-1; no definite D call. Trimming took off 2 bases at V and 2 bases at J, with 4 bases between the two ends. CDR3 length: 13 residues. CDR1 is MNHNS and CDR2 is SASEGT in the germline V gene. CDR3 nucleotides: TGTGCCAGCAGTGAACAACCCTACAATGAGCAGTTCTTC. Its translation: CASSEQPYNEQFF.

This clone was seen once. This chain links TRBV6-6 with TRBJ2-5; 10 bases align to TRBD2. CDR1 is MNHNY and CDR2 is SVGAGI in the germline V gene (reference sequence). V trimming: 2 bases; J trimming: 5 bases; junction bases outside the gene matches: 8. CDR3 size: 16 residues. For the CDR3, the DNA is TGTGCCAGCAGTTACGAGAGCGGGGGGGCCAAGGAGACCCAGTACTTC. It specifies CASSYESGGAKETQYF.

The rearrangement joins TRBV29-1 to TRBJ2-2; 9 bases are shared with TRBD2. With 3 bases clipped from V and 4 bases from J, the junction kept 6 bases outside the gene matches. Germline V CDR1 and CDR2: SQVTM, ANQGSEA. CDR3 size: 15 residues. The CDR3 DNA sequence: TGCAGCGTTGATCGCGGGAGGGCCCGCACCGGGGAGCTGTTTTTT. Translated, it gives CSVDRGRARTGELFF.

This CDR3 is CASSLGDSRNEKLFF. CDR3 sequence (DNA): TGTGCCAGCAGCTTGGGGGACAGTAGGAATGAAAAACTGTTTTTT. The J gene is TRBJ1-4, the V gene TRBV7-9, with TRBD1 matching over 7 bases. CDR3 size: 15 residues. The J segment lost 5 bases and the V segment lost 3 bases, leaving 6 bases of the junction unmatched. Germline CDR1 reads SEHNR; CDR2 reads FQNEAQ (reference sequence).

This clone was detected only a few times. Additional DNA sequences in this sample encode the identical CDR3. V and J are TRBV2 and TRBJ2-2; perhaps TRBD2 as D (5 bases). Trimming pared 4 bases from V and 5 bases from J, leaving 5 bases between. The CDR3 totals 12 residues. The germline CDR1 and CDR2 sequences are SNHLY and FYNNEI. CDR3 residues: CASSGETGELFF. DNA for the CDR3: TGTGCCAGCAGTGGGGAGACCGGGGAGCTGTTTTTT.

This chain links TRBV9 with TRBJ1-3; 9 nucleotides line up with TRBD1. CDR3 length: 15 amino acids. The J segment lost 4 bases and the V segment lost 3 bases, leaving 5 bases of the junction unmatched. The germline CDR1 and CDR2 sequences are SGDLS and YYNGEE. CDR3 DNA sequence: TGTGCCAGCAGCGCGAGGGACAGGGTCGGAAACACCATATATTTT. Translated, it gives CASSARDRVGNTIYF.

The genes are TRBV6-5 and TRBJ1-2; D ambiguous. Germline V gene sequence: CDR1 MNHEY, CDR2 SVGAGI. Between the trimmed V and J ends, which lost 10 bases and 4 bases, there was a span of 13 bases. The length of the CDR3 is 12 residues. This chain's CDR3 is CAIPSVGYGYTF. In DNA, the CDR3 is TGTGCCATTCCGTCCGTGGGCTATGGCTACACCTTC.